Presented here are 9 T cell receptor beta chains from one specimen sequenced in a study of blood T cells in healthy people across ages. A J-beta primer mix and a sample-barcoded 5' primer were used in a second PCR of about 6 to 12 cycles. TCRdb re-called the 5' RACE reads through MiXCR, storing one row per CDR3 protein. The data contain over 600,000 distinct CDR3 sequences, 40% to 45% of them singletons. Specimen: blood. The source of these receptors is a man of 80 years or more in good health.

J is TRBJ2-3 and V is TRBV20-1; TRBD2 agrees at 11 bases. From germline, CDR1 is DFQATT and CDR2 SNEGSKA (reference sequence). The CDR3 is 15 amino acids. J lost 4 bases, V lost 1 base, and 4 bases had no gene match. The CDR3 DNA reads TGCAGTGCTAGAGCGCTAGCGGGGGGCGCAGATACGCAGTATTTT. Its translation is CSARALAGGADTQYF.

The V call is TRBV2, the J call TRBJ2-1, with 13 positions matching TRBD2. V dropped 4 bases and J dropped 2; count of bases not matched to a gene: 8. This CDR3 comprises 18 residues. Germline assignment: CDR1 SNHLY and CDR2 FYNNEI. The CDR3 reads CASSAPGLAGNPYNEQFF. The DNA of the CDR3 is TGTGCCAGCAGTGCCCCGGGACTAGCGGGAAATCCCTACAATGAGCAGTTCTTC.

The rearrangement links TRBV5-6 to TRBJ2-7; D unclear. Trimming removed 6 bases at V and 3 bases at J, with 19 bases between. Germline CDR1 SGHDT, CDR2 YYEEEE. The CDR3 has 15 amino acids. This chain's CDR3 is CASKVGRNSLYEQYF. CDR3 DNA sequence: TGTGCCAGCAAAGTAGGACGCAACTCGCTCTACGAGCAGTACTTC.

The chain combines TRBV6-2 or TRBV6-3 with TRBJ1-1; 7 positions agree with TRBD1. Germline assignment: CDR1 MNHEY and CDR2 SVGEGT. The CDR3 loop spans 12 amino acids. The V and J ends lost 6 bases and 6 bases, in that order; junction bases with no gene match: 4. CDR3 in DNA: TGTGCCAGCAGGACAGGGAATCCTGAAGCTTTCTTT. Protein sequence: CASRTGNPEAFF.

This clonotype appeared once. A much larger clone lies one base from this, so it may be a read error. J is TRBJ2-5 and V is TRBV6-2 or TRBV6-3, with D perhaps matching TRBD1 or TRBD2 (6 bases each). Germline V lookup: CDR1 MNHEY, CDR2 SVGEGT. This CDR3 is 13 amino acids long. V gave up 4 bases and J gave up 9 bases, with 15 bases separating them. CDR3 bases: TGTGCCAGCAGTTGGACGGCAGGGGAGGCCCAGTACTTC. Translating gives CASSWTAGEAQYF.

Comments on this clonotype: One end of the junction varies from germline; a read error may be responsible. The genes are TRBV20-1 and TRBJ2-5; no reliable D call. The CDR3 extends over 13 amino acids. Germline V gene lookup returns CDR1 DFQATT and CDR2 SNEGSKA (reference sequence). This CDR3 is CSATTDGREAQYF. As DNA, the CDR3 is TGCAGTGCTACCACGGACGGCCGAGAGGCCCAGTACTTC.

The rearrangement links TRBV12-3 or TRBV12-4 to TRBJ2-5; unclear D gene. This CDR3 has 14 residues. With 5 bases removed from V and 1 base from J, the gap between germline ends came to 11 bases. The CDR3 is CASSLVPAQETQYF. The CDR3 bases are TGTGCCAGCAGTCTTGTACCAGCCCAAGAGACCCAGTACTTC.

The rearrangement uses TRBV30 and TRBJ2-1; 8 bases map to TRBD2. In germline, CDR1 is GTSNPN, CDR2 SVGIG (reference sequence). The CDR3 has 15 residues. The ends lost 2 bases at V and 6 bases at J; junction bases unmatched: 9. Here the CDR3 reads CAWSSSGLGINEQFF. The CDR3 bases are TGTGCCTGGAGTTCGTCGGGACTAGGAATCAATGAGCAGTTCTTC. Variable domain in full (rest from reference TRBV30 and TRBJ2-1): SQTIHQWPATLVQPVGSPLSLECTVEGTSNPNLYWYRQAAGRGLQLLFYSVGIGQISSEVPQNLSASRPQDRQFILSSKKLLLSDSGFYLCAWSSSGLGINEQFFGPGTRLTVL.

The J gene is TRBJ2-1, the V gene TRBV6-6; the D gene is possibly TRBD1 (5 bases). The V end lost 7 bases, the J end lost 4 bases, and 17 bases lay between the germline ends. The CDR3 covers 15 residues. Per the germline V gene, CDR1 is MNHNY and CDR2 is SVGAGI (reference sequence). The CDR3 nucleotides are TGTGCCAGCAAGCCAACCAGGGATGGGTACAATGAGCAGTTCTTC. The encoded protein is CASKPTRDGYNEQFF.